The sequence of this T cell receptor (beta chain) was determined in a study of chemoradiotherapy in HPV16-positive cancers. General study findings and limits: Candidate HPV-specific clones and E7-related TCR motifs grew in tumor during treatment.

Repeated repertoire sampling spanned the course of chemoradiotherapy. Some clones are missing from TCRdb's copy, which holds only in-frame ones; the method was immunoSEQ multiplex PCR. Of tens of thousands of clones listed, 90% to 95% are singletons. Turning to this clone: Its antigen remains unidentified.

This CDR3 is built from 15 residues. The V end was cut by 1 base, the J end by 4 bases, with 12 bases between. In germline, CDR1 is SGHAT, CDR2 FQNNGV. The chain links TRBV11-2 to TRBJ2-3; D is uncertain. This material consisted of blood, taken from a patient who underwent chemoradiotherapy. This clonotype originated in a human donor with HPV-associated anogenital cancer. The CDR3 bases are TGTGCCAGCAGCTTAGTCCCGACTCCACCAGATACGCAGTATTTT. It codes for CASSLVPTPPDTQYF. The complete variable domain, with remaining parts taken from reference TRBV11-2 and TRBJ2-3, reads EAGVAQSPRYKIIEKRQSVAFWCNPISGHATLYWYQQILGQGPKLLIQFQNNGVVDDSQLPKDRFSAERLKGVDSTLKIQPAKLEDSAVYLCASSLVPTPPDTQYFGPGTRLTVL.